Listed here are 17 T cell receptor beta chains from one sample, sequenced in a study of T cells in Graves' hyperthyroidism and ophthalmopathy. The TCR beta CDR3 regions underwent amplification using RNA transcripts as the source. TCR CDR3 regions were first amplified by RT-PCR with HTBI primers. From the multiplex PCR reads, TCRdb called clonotypes with MiXCR, one entry per CDR3 protein. The sample has 150,000 or so distinct CDR3 sequences, roughly 23% seen once; the top ten hold 60% to 70%. Sequenced sample: blood. Receptor source: a woman in her forties or fifties with Graves' hyperthyroidism that later progressed to Graves' ophthalmopathy.

This clonotype has a handful of counts. This may come from a read error, since a much larger clone is one base off. The chain joins TRBV7-9 to TRBJ2-1; 8 bases map to TRBD1. Per germline, CDR1 SEHNR and CDR2 FQNEAQ (reference sequence). The CDR3 is 16 amino acids. For the CDR3, the DNA is TGTGCCAGCAGCTTATGGACAGGGAGCTCCTACAATGAGCAGCTCTTC. This sequence encodes CASSLWTGSSYNEQLF.

The chain combines TRBV2 with TRBJ1-2; D is ambiguous. The V end was cut by 7 bases, the J end by 0 bases, with 15 bases between. The V gene's germline CDR1 is SNHLY and CDR2 FYNNEI. CDR3 length: 15 residues. This CDR3 reads CASIRSHNSNYGYTF. The CDR3 nucleotides read TGTGCCAGCATCCGGTCCCATAACTCTAACTATGGCTACACCTTC.

This clonotype occurred many times. This chain connects TRBV20-1 to TRBJ1-6; 9 bases agree with TRBD1. V lost 0 bases to trimming and J lost 6 bases; unmatched junction nucleotides: 6. Per germline, CDR1 DFQATT and CDR2 SNEGSKA (reference sequence). The CDR3 has 16 amino acids. This chain's CDR3 is CSARDPTTGGNSPLHF. CDR3 coding DNA: TGCAGTGCTAGAGATCCGACGACAGGGGGTAATTCACCCCTCCACTTT.

This clonotype was seen only a few times. J is TRBJ2-2 and V is TRBV6-5; the D is unclear. Germline CDR1 MNHEY, CDR2 SVGAGI. CDR3 length equals 15 residues. The ends were cut back, 0 bases at V and 2 bases at J, with 7 bases in the middle. Written as DNA, the CDR3 is TGTGCCAGCAGTTACTCGAGCCTAAACACCGGGGAGCTGTTTTTT. Encoded protein: CASSYSSLNTGELFF.

This clonotype has at least ten counts. The chain carries TRBV28 and TRBJ1-5, with D possibly TRBD1 on 5 matching bases. The CDR3 extends over 17 amino acids. With 5 bases removed from V and 1 base from J, the gap between germline ends came to 18 bases. CDR1 and CDR2 from the germline V gene are MDHEN and SYDVKM. The CDR3 loop reads CASSPLPGFNSNQPQHF. CDR3 DNA: TGTGCCAGCAGTCCCCTGCCAGGGTTCAACAGCAATCAGCCCCAGCATTTT.

The rearrangement joins TRBV19 to TRBJ1-2, with TRBD1 matching 9 bases. J was trimmed by 6 bases and V by 5 bases; bases with no gene match: 10. There are 15 residues in the CDR3. Germline CDR1 LNHDA, CDR2 SQIVND (reference sequence). The CDR3: CASSPGTGRSHGYTF. CDR3 nucleotide sequence: TGTGCCAGTAGTCCCGGGACAGGGCGATCTCATGGCTACACCTTC.

The chain couples TRBV19 to TRBJ2-5; tentative D call: TRBD2 (5 bases). The CDR3 loop spans 14 amino acids. V dropped 5 bases and J dropped 5 bases, with 15 bases sitting between them. Germline CDR1 LNHDA, CDR2 SQIVND (reference sequence). CDR3 sequence: CASSPSRRRETQYF. The CDR3 nucleotides read TGTGCCAGTAGTCCATCTCGGAGGAGGGAGACCCAGTACTTC.

This clonotype showed up just once. Likely a read error: the CDR3 ends without its conserved phenylalanine or tryptophan. The chain couples TRBV29-1 to TRBJ1-2; D not resolved. CDR1 and CDR2 from the germline V gene are SQVTM and ANQGSEA. V shed 3 bases and J shed 8 bases, with 7 bases lying between them. CDR3 length: 10 amino acids. Here the CDR3 DNA reads TGCAGCGTTGAGGACCGAGGCTACACCCTC. Translation: CSVEDRGYTL.

This clonotype was counted many times. This sequence joins TRBV5-5 and TRBJ1-1; D unclear. With 0 bases removed from V and 1 base from J, the gap between germline ends came to 10 bases. Germline V CDR1 and CDR2: SGHKS, YYEKEE (reference sequence). This CDR3 contains 15 residues. The CDR3 DNA reads TGTGCCAGCAGCTTGGTTCAGAAGACGAACACTGAAGCTTTCTTT. The encoded protein is CASSLVQKTNTEAFF.

This clonotype has only a few counts. The V call is TRBV19, the J call TRBJ2-1, with 7 positions matching TRBD2. CDR3 length: 17 amino acids. The junction had 9 bases not matched to a gene; V was cut back by 0 bases and J by 4 bases. Germline V gives CDR1 LNHDA, CDR2 SQIVND (reference sequence). The CDR3 DNA reads TGTGCCAGTAGTATAGATCCCCCGGGAGGCCCATACAATGAGCAGTTCTTC. Protein sequence: CASSIDPPGGPYNEQFF.

This clonotype occurred many times. The chain recombines TRBV20-1 with TRBJ2-7; TRBD1 aligns across 11 bases. The CDR3 has 14 residues. Germline V gene sequence: CDR1 DFQATT, CDR2 SNEGSKA (reference sequence). J lost 3 bases, V lost 3 bases, and 4 bases had no gene match. The CDR3 sequence is CSARRDRGFYEQYF. The DNA of the CDR3 is TGCAGTGCTAGGAGGGACAGGGGGTTCTACGAGCAGTACTTC.

This clonotype came up many times. The rearrangement joins TRBV28 to TRBJ1-2; D might be TRBD1 (5 bases). The germline gives CDR1 MDHEN, CDR2 SYDVKM. The V end lost 7 bases, the J end lost 5 bases, and 11 bases lay between the germline ends. The CDR3 length is 12 residues. In DNA form, the CDR3 reads TGTGCCAGCACCCAGGGAGGGTATGGCTACACCTTC. Translated, it gives CASTQGGYGYTF.

The chain combines TRBV30 with TRBJ1-4; D not resolved. Germline V CDR1 and CDR2: GTSNPN, SVGIG (reference sequence). The CDR3 sequence is 14 residues long. V gave up 3 bases and J gave up 8 bases, with 16 bases separating them. Here the CDR3 reads CAWRSSQLQEKLFF. The CDR3 DNA is TGTGCCTGGAGGTCCAGCCAGCTCCAAGAAAAACTGTTTTTT.

This clonotype has ten or more counts. The rearrangement links TRBV28 to TRBJ2-5, with 14 nucleotides matching TRBD2. V shed 5 bases and J 6 bases; nucleotides not matched to a gene: 5. CDR3 size: 15 residues. From germline, CDR1 is MDHEN and CDR2 SYDVKM. DNA of the CDR3: TGTGCCAGCAGTCCCGGGACTAGCGGGAGTAAGACCCAGTACTTC. As protein: CASSPGTSGSKTQYF.

This clonotype came up many times. The V gene is TRBV12-3 or TRBV12-4, the J gene TRBJ2-2; TRBD1 matches 12 bases. Trimming removed 6 bases from V and 5 bases from J; junction bases left unmatched: 7. The CDR3 spans 16 residues. The CDR3 protein is CASRGQGALGTGELFF. The CDR3 DNA reads as TGTGCCAGCAGGGGACAGGGGGCTTTAGGAACCGGGGAGCTGTTTTTT.

The table lists this clonotype with many counts. This chain connects TRBV10-3 to TRBJ2-7, with 8 bases that match TRBD2. Germline V gene sequence: CDR1 ENHRY, CDR2 SYGVKD. This CDR3 contains 14 residues. V lost 4 bases and J lost 6; bases outside the gene matches: 8. CDR3 residues: CAISVAGSRAEQYF. In nucleotides, the CDR3 is TGTGCCATCAGTGTAGCGGGATCTCGGGCCGAGCAGTACTTC.

This clonotype appeared many times. The chain's CDR3 is CASSRTSTGNEQFF. The CDR3, as DNA: TGTGCCAGCAGCCGGACTAGCACGGGCAATGAGCAGTTCTTC. The chain carries TRBV5-5 and TRBJ2-1, with 8 bases matching TRBD2. With V trimmed by 4 bases and J by 6 bases, 6 bases remained unmatched. The CDR3 is made up of 14 amino acids. The germline V gene has CDR1 SGHKS and CDR2 YYEKEE (reference sequence).